The clone carrying this TCR beta chain turned up a few times. Its antigen is currently unknown. It was by quantitative 5'-RACE with molecular barcodes that TCR beta libraries were made. TCRdb passed the 5' RACE reads through MiXCR, listing each CDR3 protein once. The sample has roughly 220,000 distinct CDR3 sequences; 10% are singletons. Trimming removed 6 bases from V and 7 bases from J; junction bases left unmatched: 10. This CDR3 has 15 amino acids. Germline CDR1 is SGDLS and CDR2 is YYNGEE. These data originate in a study of CD8 T cells in ankylosing spondylitis. Study-level points and caveats: A CD8+ phenotype characterized the disease-linked clones, which were relatively rare in peripheral blood. Within matched ankylosing spondylitis synovial fluid, disease-linked clones were reportedly significantly enriched.

The sequenced sample was blood, either unsorted or a sorted T cell fraction (not recorded which). This receptor was taken from a male donor with ankylosing spondylitis or in good health (not recorded which). The V and J genes are TRBV9 and TRBJ2-2, with 9 bases fitting TRBD2. The CDR3 DNA reads TGTGCCAGCACGTTATTAGCGGGGGCTGACGGGGAGCTGTTTTTT. It encodes CASTLLAGADGELFF.